There are a few counts of the clone carrying this T cell receptor (beta chain). Trimming pared 1 base from V and 2 bases from J, leaving 10 bases between. CDR3 size: 15 residues. Germline assignment: CDR1 KGHDR and CDR2 SFDVKD. The sample originates from a study of blood T cell repertoires in COVID-19. Study-wide background: From the United States, Italy and Spain came samples of acute and convalescent COVID-19. In each case, the material was cDNA or gDNA derived from T cells, B-cell-depleted T cells, or PBMCs.

In the authors' workflow: Amplifying reference gene primers gave estimates of nucleated cell counts. Assay: immunoSEQ multiplex PCR; the TCRdb copy retains only in-frame clones and omits some. V, J and clone size were drawn from that table, and D and trimming were deduced from the DNA. The sample holds about half a million clones, 80% to 90% seen once. V is TRBV24-1 and J is TRBJ2-5, with D tentatively TRBD2 (5 bases). Sequencing input: peripheral blood. This receptor was obtained from a human donor in a cohort sampled during active COVID-19. CDR3 coding DNA: TGTGCCACCAGTGATTTAAGCGGAGGTCAAGAGACCCAGTACTTC. It is translated as CATSDLSGGQETQYF.